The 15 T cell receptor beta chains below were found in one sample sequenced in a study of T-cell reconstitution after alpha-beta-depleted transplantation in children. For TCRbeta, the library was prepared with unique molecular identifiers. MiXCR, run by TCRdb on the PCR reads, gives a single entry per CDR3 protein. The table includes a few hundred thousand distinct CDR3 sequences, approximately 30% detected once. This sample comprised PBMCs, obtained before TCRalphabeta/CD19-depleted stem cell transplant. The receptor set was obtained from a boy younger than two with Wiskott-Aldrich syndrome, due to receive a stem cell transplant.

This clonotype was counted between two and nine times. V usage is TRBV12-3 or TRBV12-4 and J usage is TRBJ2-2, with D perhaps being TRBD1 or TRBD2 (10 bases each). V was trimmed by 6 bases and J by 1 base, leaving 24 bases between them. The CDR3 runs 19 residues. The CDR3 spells CASRPRDRGLAWNTGELFF. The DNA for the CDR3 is TGTGCCAGCAGACCCCGGGACAGGGGACTAGCGTGGAACACCGGGGAGCTGTTTTTT.

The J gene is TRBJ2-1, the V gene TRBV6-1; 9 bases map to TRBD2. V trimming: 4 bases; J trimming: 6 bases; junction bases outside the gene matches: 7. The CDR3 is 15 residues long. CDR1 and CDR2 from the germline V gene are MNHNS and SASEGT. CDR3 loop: CASSVVLAGSNEQFF. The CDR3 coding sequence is TGTGCCAGCAGTGTTGTTCTAGCGGGAAGCAATGAGCAGTTCTTC.

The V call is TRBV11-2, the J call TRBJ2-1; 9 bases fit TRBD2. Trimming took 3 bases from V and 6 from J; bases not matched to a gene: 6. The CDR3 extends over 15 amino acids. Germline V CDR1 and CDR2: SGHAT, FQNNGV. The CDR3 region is CASSFNGLASNEQFF. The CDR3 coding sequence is TGTGCCAGCAGCTTTAATGGACTAGCGAGCAATGAGCAGTTCTTC.

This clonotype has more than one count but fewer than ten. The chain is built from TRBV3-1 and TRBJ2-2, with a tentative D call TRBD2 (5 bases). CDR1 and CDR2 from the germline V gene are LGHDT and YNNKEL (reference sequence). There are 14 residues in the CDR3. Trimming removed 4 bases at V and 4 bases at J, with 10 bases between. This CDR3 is CASSRARGTGELFF. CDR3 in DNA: TGTGCCAGCAGCCGTGCACGGGGCACCGGGGAGCTGTTTTTT.

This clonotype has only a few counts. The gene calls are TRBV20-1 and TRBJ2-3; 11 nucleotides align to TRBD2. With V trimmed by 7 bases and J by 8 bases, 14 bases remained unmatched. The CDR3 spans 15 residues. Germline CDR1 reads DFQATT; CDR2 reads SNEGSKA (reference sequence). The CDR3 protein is CSVPPGTSGMGTQYF. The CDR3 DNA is TGCAGTGTCCCTCCCGGGACTAGCGGTATGGGTACGCAGTATTTT.

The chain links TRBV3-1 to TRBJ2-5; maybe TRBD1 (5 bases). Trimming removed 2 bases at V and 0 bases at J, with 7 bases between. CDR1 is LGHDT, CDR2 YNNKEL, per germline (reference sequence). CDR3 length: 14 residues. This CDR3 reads CASSQKGNQETQYF. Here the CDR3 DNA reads TGTGCCAGCAGCCAAAAGGGGAACCAAGAGACCCAGTACTTC.

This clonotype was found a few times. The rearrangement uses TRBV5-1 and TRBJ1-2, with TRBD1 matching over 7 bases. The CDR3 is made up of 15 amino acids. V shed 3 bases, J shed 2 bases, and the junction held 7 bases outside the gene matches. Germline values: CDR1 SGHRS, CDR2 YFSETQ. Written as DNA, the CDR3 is TGCGCCAGCAGCTCATTTATACAGGGGAACTATGGCTACACCTTC. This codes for CASSSFIQGNYGYTF.

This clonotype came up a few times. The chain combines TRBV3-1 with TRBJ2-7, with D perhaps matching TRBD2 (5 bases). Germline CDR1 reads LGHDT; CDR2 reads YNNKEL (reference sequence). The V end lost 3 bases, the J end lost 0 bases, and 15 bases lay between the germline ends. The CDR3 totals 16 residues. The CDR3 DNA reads TGTGCCAGCAGCCACCATGGACTTGTCTACTCCTACGAGCAGTACTTC. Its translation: CASSHHGLVYSYEQYF.

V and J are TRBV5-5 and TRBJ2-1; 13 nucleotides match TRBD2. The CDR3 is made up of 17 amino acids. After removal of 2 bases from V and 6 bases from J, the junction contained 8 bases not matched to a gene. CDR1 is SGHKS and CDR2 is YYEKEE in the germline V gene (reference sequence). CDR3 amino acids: CASSLPSLAGGSNEQFF. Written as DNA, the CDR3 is TGTGCCAGCAGCTTACCCTCACTAGCGGGAGGGTCCAATGAGCAGTTCTTC.

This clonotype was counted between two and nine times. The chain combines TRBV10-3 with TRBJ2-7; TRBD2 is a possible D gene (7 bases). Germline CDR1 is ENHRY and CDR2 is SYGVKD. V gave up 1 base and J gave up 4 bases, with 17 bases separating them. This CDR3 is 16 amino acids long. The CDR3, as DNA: TGTGCCATCAGTGAGTATTGGCGGGGGCCCCCTTACGAGCAGTACTTC. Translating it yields CAISEYWRGPPYEQYF.

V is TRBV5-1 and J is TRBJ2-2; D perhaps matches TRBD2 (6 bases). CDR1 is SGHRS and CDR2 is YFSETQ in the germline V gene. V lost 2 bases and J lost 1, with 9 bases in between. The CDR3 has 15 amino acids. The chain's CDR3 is CASSFVSGNTGELFF. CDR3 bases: TGCGCCAGCAGCTTTGTTAGCGGGAACACCGGGGAGCTGTTTTTT.

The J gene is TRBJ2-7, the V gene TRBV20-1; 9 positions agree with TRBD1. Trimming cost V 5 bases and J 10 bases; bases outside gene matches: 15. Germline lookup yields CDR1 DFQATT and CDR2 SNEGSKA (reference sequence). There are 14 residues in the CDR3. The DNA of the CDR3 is TGCAGTGCTCTATCAAGGACAGGGGTCCTTCGTCAGTACTTC. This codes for CSALSRTGVLRQYF.

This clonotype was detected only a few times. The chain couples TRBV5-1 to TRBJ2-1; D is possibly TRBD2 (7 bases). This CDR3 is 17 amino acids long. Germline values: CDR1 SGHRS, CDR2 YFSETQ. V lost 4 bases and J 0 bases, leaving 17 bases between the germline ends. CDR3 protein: CASSKKGGDSSYNEQFF. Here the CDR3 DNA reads TGCGCCAGCAGCAAAAAAGGGGGGGACTCCTCCTACAATGAGCAGTTCTTC.

This CDR3 reads CSASGEGRSYEQYF. Written as DNA, the CDR3 is TGCAGTGCTTCCGGGGAGGGCCGGTCCTACGAGCAGTACTTC. The chain links TRBV20-1 to TRBJ2-7; 7 bases align to TRBD2. Trimming removed 5 bases from V and 1 base from J; junction bases left unmatched: 8. Germline V gene sequence: CDR1 DFQATT, CDR2 SNEGSKA (reference sequence). This CDR3 contains 14 residues.

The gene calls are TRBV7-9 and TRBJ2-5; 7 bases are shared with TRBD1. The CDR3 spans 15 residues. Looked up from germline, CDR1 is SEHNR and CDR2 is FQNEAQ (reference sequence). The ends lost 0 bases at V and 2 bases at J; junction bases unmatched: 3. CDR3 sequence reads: CASSLAGDRQETQYF. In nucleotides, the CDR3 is TGTGCCAGCAGCTTAGCAGGGGACAGACAAGAGACCCAGTACTTC.